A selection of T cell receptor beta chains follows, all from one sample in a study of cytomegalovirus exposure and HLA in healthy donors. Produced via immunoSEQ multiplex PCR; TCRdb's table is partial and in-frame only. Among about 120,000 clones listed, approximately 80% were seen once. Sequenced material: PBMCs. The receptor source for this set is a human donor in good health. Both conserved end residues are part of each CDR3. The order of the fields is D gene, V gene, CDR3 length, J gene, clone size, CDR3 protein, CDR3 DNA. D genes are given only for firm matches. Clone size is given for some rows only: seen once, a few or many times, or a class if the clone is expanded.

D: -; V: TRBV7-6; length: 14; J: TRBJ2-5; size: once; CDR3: CASSQRVYGETQYF; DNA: TGTGCCAGCAGCCAGCGAGTTTACGGGGAGACCCAGTACTTC
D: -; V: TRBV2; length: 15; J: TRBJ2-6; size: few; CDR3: CASSLTGNGANVLTF; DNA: TGTGCCAGCAGCTTAACAGGGAATGGGGCCAACGTCCTGACTTTC
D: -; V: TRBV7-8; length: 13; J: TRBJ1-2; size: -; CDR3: CASSLDRVDGYTF; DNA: TGTGCCAGCAGCTTAGACAGGGTGGATGGCTACACCTTC
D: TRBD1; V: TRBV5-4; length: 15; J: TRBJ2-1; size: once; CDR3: CASEPEGTGRNEQFF; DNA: TGTGCCAGCGAGCCCGAAGGGACAGGGAGGAATGAGCAGTTCTTC
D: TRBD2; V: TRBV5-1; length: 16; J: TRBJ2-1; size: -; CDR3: CASSRTSGGAYNEQFF; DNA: TGCGCCAGCAGCCGAACTAGCGGGGGGGCTTACAATGAGCAGTTCTTC
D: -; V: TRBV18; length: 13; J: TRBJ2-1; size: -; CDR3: CASSRVSDNEQFF; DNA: TGTGCCAGCTCACGAGTTTCGGACAATGAGCAGTTCTTC
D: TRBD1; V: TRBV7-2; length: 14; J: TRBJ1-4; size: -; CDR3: CVSSLTGVTEKLFF; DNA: TGTGTCAGCAGCTTAACAGGGGTCACTGAAAAACTGTTTTTT
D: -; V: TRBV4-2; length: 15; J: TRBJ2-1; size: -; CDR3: CASSQEVRGSNEQFF; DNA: TGTGCCAGCAGCCAAGAGGTCCGGGGATCCAATGAGCAGTTCTTC
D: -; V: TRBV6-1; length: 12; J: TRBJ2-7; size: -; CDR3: CASKKTAYEQYF; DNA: TGTGCCAGCAAAAAGACAGCATACGAGCAGTACTTC
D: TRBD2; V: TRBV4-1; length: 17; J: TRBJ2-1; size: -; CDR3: CASSKPTSSGGTDEQFF; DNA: TGCGCCAGCTCAAAGCCAACTTCCAGCGGGGGGACAGATGAGCAGTTCTTC
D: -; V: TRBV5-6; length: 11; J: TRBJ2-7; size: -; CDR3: CASSFSDEQYF; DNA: TGTGCCAGCAGCTTTAGTGACGAGCAGTACTTC
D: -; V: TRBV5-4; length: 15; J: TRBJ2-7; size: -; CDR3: CASSLRAGEGGEQYF; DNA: TGTGCCAGCAGCTTGCGGGCAGGGGAAGGGGGCGAGCAGTACTTC
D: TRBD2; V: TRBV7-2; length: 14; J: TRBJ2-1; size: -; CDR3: CASGERGGPGEQFF; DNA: TGTGCCAGCGGCGAGCGGGGGGGCCCGGGTGAGCAGTTCTTC
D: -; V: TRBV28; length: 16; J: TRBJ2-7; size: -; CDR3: CASSPRPTRHSYEQYF; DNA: TGTGCCAGCAGTCCCCGACCGACGAGACACTCCTACGAGCAGTACTTC
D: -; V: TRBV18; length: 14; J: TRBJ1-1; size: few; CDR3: CASSPEGRRTEAFF; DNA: TGTGCCAGCTCACCGGAGGGGAGGAGGACTGAAGCTTTCTTT